Each of the 8 T cell receptor beta chains below was sequenced from the same sample in a study of T cell responses to AZD1222 COVID-19 vaccine. Method: immunoSEQ multiplex PCR; TCRdb's copy keeps in-frame clones and lacks some. The table includes some 42,000 clones, approximately 80% detected once. Sequencing used peripheral blood, obtained 28 days after the second AZD1222 dose. The receptors stem from an adult who received the AZD1222 COVID-19 vaccine.

This chain links TRBV9 with TRBJ1-2; TRBD1 might be the D (6 bases). The CDR3 is made up of 13 amino acids. The ends were cut back, 5 bases at V and 3 bases at J, with 11 bases in the middle. CDR1 and CDR2 (germline): SGDLS, YYNGEE. CDR3 residues: CASSGAGDYGYTF. CDR3 in DNA: TGTGCCAGCAGTGGGGCAGGGGACTATGGCTACACCTTC.

V and J are TRBV6-5 and TRBJ1-1, with D tentatively TRBD1 (5 bases). This CDR3 contains 15 residues. Trimming pared 4 bases from V and 3 bases from J, leaving 15 bases between. The germline V gene encodes CDR1 MNHEY and CDR2 SVGAGI. The CDR3 DNA reads TGTGCCAGCAGTTCGACCTGGACATGGGACACTGAAGCTTTCTTT. Its translation is CASSSTWTWDTEAFF.

This clone was seen just once. This sequence joins TRBV7-9 and TRBJ1-5; possible D gene TRBD1, 5 bases. The CDR3 extends over 17 amino acids. In germline, CDR1 is SEHNR, CDR2 FQNEAQ (reference sequence). The V end was cut by 1 base, the J end by 2 bases, with 15 bases between. As DNA, the CDR3 is TGTGCCAGCAGCTTAGGGGGTCAGGGAGGCGGCAATCAGCCCCAGCATTTT. Its translation is CASSLGGQGGGNQPQHF.

This clone was seen more than once but under ten times. The rearrangement links TRBV19 to TRBJ1-5, with D possibly being TRBD1 (6 bases). This CDR3 region has 18 residues. Trimming left V 5 bases short and J 6 bases short, with 26 bases between. Germline V CDR1 and CDR2: LNHDA, SQIVND (reference sequence). CDR3 in amino acids: CASSSSGGGSTLAQPQHF. CDR3 in DNA: TGTGCCAGTAGTTCTAGCGGGGGGGGCTCAACCCTCGCTCAGCCCCAGCATTTT.

Note on this clone: Other DNA sequences of this sample code for an identical CDR3. The chain combines TRBV19 with TRBJ2-5, with 10 nucleotides matching TRBD2. This CDR3 spans 12 amino acids. Germline-derived CDR1 and CDR2 are LNHDA and SQIVND (reference sequence). Unmatched junction bases numbered 0, after V lost 6 bases and J lost 5 bases. CDR3 in DNA: TGTGCCAGTAGACTAGCGGGGGAGACCCAGTACTTC. This gives the protein CASRLAGETQYF.

The chain recombines TRBV24-1 with TRBJ2-1, with 12 bases matching TRBD2. This CDR3 is built from 17 residues. The junction had 1 base not matched to a gene; V was cut back by 0 bases and J by 2 bases. Germline CDR1 is KGHDR and CDR2 is SFDVKD. The CDR3 protein is CATSDLTSGGTYNEQFF. The CDR3 DNA is TGTGCCACCAGTGATTTGACTAGCGGGGGGACCTACAATGAGCAGTTCTTC.

J is TRBJ1-5 and V is TRBV7-8; 7 bases fit TRBD1. V lost 0 bases to trimming and J lost 3 bases; unmatched junction nucleotides: 2. Looked up from germline, CDR1 is SGHVS and CDR2 is FQNEAQ. The CDR3 is 15 residues long. CDR3 in amino acids: CASSLATGSNQPQHF. The CDR3 DNA is TGTGCCAGCAGCTTAGCGACAGGGTCCAATCAGCCCCAGCATTTT.

This clone was picked up a small number of times. The V gene is TRBV27, the J gene TRBJ2-7, with D possibly TRBD2 on 5 matching bases. CDR3 length: 13 residues. Trimming pared 3 bases from V and 6 bases from J, leaving 12 bases between. CDR1 is MNHEY, CDR2 SMNVEV, per germline (reference sequence). CDR3 in DNA: TGTGCCAGCAGTTTTTCCTTTGGGAGCGAGCAGTACTTC. Translating gives CASSFSFGSEQYF.